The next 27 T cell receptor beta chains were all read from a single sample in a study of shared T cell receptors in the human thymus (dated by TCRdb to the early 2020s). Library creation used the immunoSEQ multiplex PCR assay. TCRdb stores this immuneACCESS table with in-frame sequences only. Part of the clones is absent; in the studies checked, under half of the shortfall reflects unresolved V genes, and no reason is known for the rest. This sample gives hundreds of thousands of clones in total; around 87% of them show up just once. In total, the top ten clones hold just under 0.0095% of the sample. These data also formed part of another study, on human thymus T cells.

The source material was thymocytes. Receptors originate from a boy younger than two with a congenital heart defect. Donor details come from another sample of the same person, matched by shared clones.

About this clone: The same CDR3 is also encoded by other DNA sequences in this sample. The CDR3 coding sequence is TGTGCCAGCAGTTACGGTAGCTCTGGGGCCAACGTCCTGACTTTC. This translates into CASSYGSSGANVLTF. V is TRBV6-5 and J is TRBJ2-6; no clear D gene. The CDR3 is 15 amino acids. V lost 2 bases and J lost 0, with 5 bases in between. Looked up from germline, CDR1 is MNHEY and CDR2 is SVGAGI.

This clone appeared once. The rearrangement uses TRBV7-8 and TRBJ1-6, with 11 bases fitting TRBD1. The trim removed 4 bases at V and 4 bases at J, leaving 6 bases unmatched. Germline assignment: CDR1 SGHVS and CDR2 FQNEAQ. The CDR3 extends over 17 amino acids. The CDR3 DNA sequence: TGTGCCAGCAGCTCCCGCGGGACAGGGGGTTATAATTCACCCCTCCACTTT. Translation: CASSSRGTGGYNSPLHF.

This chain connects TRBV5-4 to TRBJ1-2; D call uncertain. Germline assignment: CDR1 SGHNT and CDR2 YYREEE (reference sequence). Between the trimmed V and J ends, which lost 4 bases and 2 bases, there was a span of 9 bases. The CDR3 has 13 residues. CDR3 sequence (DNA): TGTGCCAGCAGCCCCGGGAGGAACTATGGCTACACCTTC. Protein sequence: CASSPGRNYGYTF. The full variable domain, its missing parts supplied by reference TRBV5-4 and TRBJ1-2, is ETGVTQSPTHLIKTRGQQVTLRCSSQSGHNTVSWYQQALGQGPQFIFQYYREEENGRGNFPPRFSGLQFPNYSSELNVNALELDDSALYLCASSPGRNYGYTFGSGTRLTVV.

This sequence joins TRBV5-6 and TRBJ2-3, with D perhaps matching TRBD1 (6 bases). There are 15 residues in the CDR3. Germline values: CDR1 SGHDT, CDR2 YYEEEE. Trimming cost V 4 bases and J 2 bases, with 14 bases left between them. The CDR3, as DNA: TGTGCCAGCAGCCCCGGACAGACAAACACAGATACGCAGTATTTT. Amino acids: CASSPGQTNTDTQYF.

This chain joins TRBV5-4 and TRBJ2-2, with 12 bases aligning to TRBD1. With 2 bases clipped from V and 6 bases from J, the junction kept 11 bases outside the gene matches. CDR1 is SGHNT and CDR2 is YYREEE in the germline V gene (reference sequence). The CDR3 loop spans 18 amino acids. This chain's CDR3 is CASSLEPWDRGRAGELFF. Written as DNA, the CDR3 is TGTGCCAGCAGCTTAGAGCCTTGGGACAGGGGGCGCGCCGGGGAGCTGTTTTTT.

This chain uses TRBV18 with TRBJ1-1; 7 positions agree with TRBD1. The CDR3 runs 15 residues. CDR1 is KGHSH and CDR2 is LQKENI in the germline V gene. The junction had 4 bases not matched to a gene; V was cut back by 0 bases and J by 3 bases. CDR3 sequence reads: CASSPPGGRDTEAFF. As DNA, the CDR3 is TGTGCCAGCTCACCACCAGGGGGCCGAGACACTGAAGCTTTCTTT.

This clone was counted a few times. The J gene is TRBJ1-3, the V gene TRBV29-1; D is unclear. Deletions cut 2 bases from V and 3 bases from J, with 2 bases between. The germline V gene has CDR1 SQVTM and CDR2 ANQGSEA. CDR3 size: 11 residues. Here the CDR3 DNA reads TGCAGCGTTGAACTTGGAAACACCATATATTTT. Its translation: CSVELGNTIYF.

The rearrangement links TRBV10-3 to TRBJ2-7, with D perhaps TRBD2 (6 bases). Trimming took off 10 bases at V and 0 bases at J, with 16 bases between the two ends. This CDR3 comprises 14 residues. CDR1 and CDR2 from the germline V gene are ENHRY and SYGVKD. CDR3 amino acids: CATQGGNHSYEQYF. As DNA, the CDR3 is TGTGCCACCCAGGGCGGGAATCACTCCTACGAGCAGTACTTC.

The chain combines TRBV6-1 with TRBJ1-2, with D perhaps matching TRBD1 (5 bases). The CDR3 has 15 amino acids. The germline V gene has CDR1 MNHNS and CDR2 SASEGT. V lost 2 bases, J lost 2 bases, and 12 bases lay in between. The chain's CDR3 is CASSERHGGNYGYTF. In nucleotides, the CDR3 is TGTGCCAGCAGTGAACGCCACGGGGGGAACTATGGCTACACCTTC.

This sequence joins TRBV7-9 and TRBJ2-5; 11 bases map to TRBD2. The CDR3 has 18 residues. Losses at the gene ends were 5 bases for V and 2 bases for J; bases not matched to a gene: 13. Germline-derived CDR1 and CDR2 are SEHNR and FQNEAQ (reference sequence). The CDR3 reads CASSRVSSGGSSQETQYF. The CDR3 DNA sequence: TGTGCCAGCAGCCGCGTTTCTAGCGGGGGGTCATCACAAGAGACCCAGTACTTC.

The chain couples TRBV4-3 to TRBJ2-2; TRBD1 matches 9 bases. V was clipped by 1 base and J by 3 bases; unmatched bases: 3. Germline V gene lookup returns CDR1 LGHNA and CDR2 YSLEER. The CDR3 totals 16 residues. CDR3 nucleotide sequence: TGCGCCAGCAGCCAAGGGGACAGGGCGGACACCGGGGAGCTGTTTTTT. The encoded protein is CASSQGDRADTGELFF.

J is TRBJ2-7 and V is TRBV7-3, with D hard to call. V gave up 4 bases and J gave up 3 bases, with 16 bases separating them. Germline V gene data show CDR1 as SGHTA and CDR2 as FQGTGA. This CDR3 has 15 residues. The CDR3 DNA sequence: TGTGCCAGCAGCTCCGTGTATAGCTCAAACTACGAGCAGTACTTC. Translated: CASSSVYSSNYEQYF.

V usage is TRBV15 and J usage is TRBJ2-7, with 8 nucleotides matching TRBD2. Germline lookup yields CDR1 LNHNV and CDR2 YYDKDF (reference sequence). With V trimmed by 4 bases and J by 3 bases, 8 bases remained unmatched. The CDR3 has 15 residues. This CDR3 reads CATSNEPGLVYEQYF. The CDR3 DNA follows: TGTGCCACCAGCAACGAGCCGGGACTAGTCTACGAGCAGTACTTC.

CDR3 sequence (DNA): TGTGCCAGCAGTGGGGCGAGGAAGAAAGACAGCTATCAGCCCCAGCATTTT. Protein: CASSGARKKDSYQPQHF. This chain joins TRBV6-1 and TRBJ1-5, with D possibly TRBD1 on 5 matching bases. Germline values: CDR1 MNHNS, CDR2 SASEGT. Trimming pared 4 bases from V and 5 bases from J, leaving 21 bases between. The CDR3 has 17 residues.

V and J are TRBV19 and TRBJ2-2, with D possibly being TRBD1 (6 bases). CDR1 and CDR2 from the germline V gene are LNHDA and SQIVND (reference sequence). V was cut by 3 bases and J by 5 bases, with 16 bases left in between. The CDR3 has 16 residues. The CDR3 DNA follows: TGTGCCAGTAGTATCCCTCACACAGGGAGTACCGGGGAGCTGTTTTTT. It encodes CASSIPHTGSTGELFF.

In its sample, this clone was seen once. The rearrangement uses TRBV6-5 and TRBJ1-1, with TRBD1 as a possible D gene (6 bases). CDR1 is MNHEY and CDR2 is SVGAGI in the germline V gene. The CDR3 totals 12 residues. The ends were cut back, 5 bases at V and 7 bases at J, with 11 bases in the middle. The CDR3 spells CASSESRGEAFF. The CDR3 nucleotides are TGTGCCAGCAGTGAGTCCAGGGGTGAAGCTTTCTTT.

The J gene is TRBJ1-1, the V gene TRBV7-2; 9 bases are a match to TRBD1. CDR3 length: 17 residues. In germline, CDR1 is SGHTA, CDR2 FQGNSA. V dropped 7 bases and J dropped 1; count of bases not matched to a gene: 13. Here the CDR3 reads CASTRQGGREENTEAFF. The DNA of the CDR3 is TGTGCCAGCACCCGACAGGGGGGCAGGGAAGAGAACACTGAAGCTTTCTTT.

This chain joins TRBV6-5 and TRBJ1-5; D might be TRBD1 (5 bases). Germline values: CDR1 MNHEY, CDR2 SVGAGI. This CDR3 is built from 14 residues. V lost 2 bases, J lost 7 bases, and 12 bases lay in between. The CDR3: CASSYIGVYQPQHF. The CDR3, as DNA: TGTGCCAGCAGTTACATAGGGGTGTACCAGCCCCAGCATTTT.

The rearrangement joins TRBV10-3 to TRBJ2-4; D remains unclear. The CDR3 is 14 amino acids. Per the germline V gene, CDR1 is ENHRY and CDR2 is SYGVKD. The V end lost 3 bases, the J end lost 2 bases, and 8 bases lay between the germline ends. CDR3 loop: CAISDSSTKNIQYF. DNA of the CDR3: TGTGCCATCAGTGATAGTAGTACCAAAAACATTCAGTACTTC.

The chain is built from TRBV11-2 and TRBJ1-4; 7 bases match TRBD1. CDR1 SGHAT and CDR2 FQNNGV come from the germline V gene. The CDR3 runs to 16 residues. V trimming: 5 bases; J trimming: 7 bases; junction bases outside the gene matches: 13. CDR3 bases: TGTGCCAGCAGCCTCTTAGGGGGCGAAAGGTTTGAAAAACTGTTTTTT. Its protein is CASSLLGGERFEKLFF.

The CDR3 DNA sequence: TGTGCCAGCAGCTTATCGTTCGGACAGAGTTATGGCTACACCTTC. Its translation: CASSLSFGQSYGYTF. The V call is TRBV13, the J call TRBJ1-2; D is perhaps TRBD1 (6 bases). V was cut by 2 bases and J by 5 bases, with 15 bases left in between. Per germline, CDR1 PRHDT and CDR2 FYEKMQ (reference sequence). The CDR3 extends over 15 amino acids.

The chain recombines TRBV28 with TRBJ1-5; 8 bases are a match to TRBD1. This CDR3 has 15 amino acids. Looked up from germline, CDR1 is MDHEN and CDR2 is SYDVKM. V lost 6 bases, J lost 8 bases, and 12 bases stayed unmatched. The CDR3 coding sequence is TGTGCCAGCAGAACCGGACAGGGTGGGAGTAAGCCCCAGCATTTT. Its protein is CASRTGQGGSKPQHF. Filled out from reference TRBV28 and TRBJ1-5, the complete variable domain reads DVKVTQSSRYLVKRTGEKVFLECVQDMDHENMFWYRQDPGLGLRLIYFSYDVKMKEKGDIPEGYSVSREKKERFSLILESASTNQTSMYLCASRTGQGGSKPQHFGDGTRLSIL.

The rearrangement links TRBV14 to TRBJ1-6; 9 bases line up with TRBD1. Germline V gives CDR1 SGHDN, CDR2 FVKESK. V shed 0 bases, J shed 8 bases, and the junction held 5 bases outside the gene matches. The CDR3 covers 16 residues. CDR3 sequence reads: CASSQDRDRAYSPLHF. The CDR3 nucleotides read TGTGCCAGCAGCCAAGATCGGGACAGGGCTTATTCACCCCTCCACTTT.

DNA for the CDR3: TGTGCCAGCAGATCCGCCGGGACTAGCCTGTACGAGCAGTACTTC. It encodes CASRSAGTSLYEQYF. V and J are TRBV6-5 and TRBJ2-7; 9 nucleotides agree with TRBD2. Losses at the gene ends were 6 bases for V and 4 bases for J; bases not matched to a gene: 10. The CDR3 has 15 amino acids. Germline assignment: CDR1 MNHEY and CDR2 SVGAGI.

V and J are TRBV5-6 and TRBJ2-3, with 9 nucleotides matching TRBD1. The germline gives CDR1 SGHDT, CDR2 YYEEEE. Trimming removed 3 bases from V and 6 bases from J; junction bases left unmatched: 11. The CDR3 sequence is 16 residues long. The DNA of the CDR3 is TGTGCCAGCAGCTCTGAACATGGGACAGGGCCGGATACGCAGTATTTT. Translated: CASSSEHGTGPDTQYF.

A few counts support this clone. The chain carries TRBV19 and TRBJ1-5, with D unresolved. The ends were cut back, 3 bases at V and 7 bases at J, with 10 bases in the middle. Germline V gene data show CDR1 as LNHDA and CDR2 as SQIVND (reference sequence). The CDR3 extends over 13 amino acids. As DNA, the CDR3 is TGTGCCAGTAGTATCGGGGTGGAGCAGCCCCAGCATTTT. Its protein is CASSIGVEQPQHF.

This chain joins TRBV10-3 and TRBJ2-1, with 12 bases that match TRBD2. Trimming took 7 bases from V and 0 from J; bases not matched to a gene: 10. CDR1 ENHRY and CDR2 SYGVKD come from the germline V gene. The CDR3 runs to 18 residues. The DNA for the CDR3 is TGTGCCATCAATAGTGGACTAGCGGGACGGAGCTCCTACAATGAGCAGTTCTTC. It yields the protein CAINSGLAGRSSYNEQFF.